This T cell receptor beta chain was observed in a study of Graves' ophthalmopathy and Graves' hyperthyroidism. In this sample, this clonotype turned up many times. Using RNA transcripts, the TCR beta CDR3 regions were amplified. An opening RT-PCR round employed HTBI primers and preceded a second-round multiplex PCR. TCRdb fed the multiplex PCR reads into MiXCR, producing one record per CDR3 protein. The profile shows a few hundred thousand distinct CDR3 sequences, 17% of them singletons. Material for sequencing was peripheral blood. The TCR comes from an adult woman with stable Graves' hyperthyroidism.

CDR3 nucleotide sequence: TGCAGCGTGGGACAGCGCTTATCTGGGGCCAACGTCCTGACTTTC. This gives the protein CSVGQRLSGANVLTF. The chain carries TRBV29-1 and TRBJ2-6; 7 positions match TRBD1. V trimming: 6 bases; J trimming: 1 base; junction bases outside the gene matches: 6. Germline assignment: CDR1 SQVTM and CDR2 ANQGSEA. The CDR3 loop spans 15 amino acids. Filled out from reference TRBV29-1 and TRBJ2-6, the complete variable domain reads SAVISQKPSRDICQRGTSLTIQCQVDSQVTMMFWYRQQPGQSLTLIATANQGSEATYESGFVIDKFPISRPNLTFSTLTVSNMSPEDSSIYLCSVGQRLSGANVLTFGAGSRLTVL.